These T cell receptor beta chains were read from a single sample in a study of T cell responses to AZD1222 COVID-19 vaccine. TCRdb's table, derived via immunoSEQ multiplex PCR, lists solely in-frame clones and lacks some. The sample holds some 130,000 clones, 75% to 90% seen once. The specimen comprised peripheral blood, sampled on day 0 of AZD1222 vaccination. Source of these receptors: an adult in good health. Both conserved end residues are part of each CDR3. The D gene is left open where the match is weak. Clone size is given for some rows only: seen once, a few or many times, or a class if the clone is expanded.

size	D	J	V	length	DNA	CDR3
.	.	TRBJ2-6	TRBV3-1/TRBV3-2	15	TGTGCCAGCAGCCAGGGGACCCCTGGGGCCAACGTCCTGACTTTC	CASSQGTPGANVLTF
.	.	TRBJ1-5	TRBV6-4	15	TGTGCCAGCAGTGACAGGATGCAGGGCAATCAGCCCCAGCATTTT	CASSDRMQGNQPQHF
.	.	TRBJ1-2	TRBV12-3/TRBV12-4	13	TGTGCCAGCATCCCGCCGGGGCCGAAGGGCTACACCTTC	CASIPPGPKGYTF
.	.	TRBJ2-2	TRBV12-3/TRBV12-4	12	TGTGCCAGCAGCCCGACCGGAGGGGAGCTGTTTTTT	CASSPTGGELFF
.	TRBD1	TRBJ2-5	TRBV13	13	TGTGCCAGCAGTTACAGGGGGCCAGAGACCCAGTACTTC	CASSYRGPETQYF
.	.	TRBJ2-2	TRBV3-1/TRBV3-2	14	TGTGCCAGCAGCCAAGGAATGTCCACCGGGGAGCTGTTTTTT	CASSQGMSTGELFF
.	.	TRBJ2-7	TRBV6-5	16	TGTGCCAGCAGTTACTCGAAGGGAGGTAACCCCTACGAGCAGTACTTC	CASSYSKGGNPYEQYF
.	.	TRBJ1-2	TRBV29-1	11	TGCAGCGTTGGCGAGGGATTTGGCTACACCTTC	CSVGEGFGYTF
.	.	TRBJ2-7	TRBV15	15	TGTGCCACCAGCAGAAATCCGGACAGCGCCTACGAGCAGTACTTC	CATSRNPDSAYEQYF
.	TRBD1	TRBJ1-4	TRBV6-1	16	TGTGCCAGCAGTGACCCTGCCCAGGGGGCTGGGGAAAAACTGTTTTTT	CASSDPAQGAGEKLFF
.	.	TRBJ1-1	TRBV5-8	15	TGTGCCAGCAGCTTTTTAAGATGGGCGGGAACTGAAGCTTTCTTT	CASSFLRWAGTEAFF
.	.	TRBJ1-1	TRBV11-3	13	TGTGCCAGCAGCCCAAGAGGGTCCGGGGAAGCTTTCTTT	CASSPRGSGEAFF
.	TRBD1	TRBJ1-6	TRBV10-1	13	TGCGCCAGCAGCCCCGACAGGGCTTCACCCCTCCACTTT	CASSPDRASPLHF
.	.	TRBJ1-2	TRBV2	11	TGTGCCATCCCGGGGGCGTTTGGCTACACCTTC	CAIPGAFGYTF
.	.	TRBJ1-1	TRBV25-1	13	TGTGCCAGCAGTGGGACAGCGAACACTGAAGCTTTCTTT	CASSGTANTEAFF
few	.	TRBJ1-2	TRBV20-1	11	TGCAGTGCCAACAGACCCCGCGGCTACACCTTC	CSANRPRGYTF
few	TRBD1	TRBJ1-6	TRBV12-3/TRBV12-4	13	TGTGCCAGCAGGGTGACAGGGTACTCACCCCTCCACTTT	CASRVTGYSPLHF
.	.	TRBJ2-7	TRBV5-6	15	TGTGCCAGCAGCTCCTCAGGGGGGACTACCTACGAGCAGTACTTC	CASSSSGGTTYEQYF
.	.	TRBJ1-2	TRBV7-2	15	TGTGCCAGCAGCTTAGACATAGGAACTAACTATGGCTACACCTTC	CASSLDIGTNYGYTF
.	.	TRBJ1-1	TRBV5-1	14	TGCGCCAGCAGCTCCATTGACAGTAACACTGAAGCTTTCTTT	CASSSIDSNTEAFF
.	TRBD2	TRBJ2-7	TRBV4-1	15	TGCGCCAGCAGCACCCGGGAGGGGGGGGCCTACGAGCAGTACTTC	CASSTREGGAYEQYF
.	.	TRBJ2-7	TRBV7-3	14	TGTGCCAGCAGCCCGGGGGAAGCCGCCTACGAGCAGTACTTC	CASSPGEAAYEQYF